This T cell receptor beta chain was retrieved from a study of T cells in Graves' hyperthyroidism and ophthalmopathy. Study results and caveats: A median about 6.2 months before onset, the model predicted ophthalmopathy.

In this sample, this clonotype turned up a few times. Its antigen remains unidentified. RNA transcripts were the template for amplifying TCR beta CDR3 regions. A first-round RT-PCR of the TCR CDR3 used the HTBI primer set. TCRdb fed the multiplex PCR reads into MiXCR, producing one record per CDR3 protein. The table has 500,000 or so distinct CDR3 sequences, roughly a sixth seen once. The CDR3 contains 15 residues. The J segment lost 3 bases and the V segment lost 5 bases, leaving 9 bases of the junction unmatched. From germline, CDR1 is MNHNS and CDR2 SASEGT. This sequence was found in a woman between 18 and 29 years old with Graves' ophthalmopathy. V gene TRBV6-1 combines with J gene TRBJ2-5, with 7 bases fitting TRBD2. Sequenced input: blood. The CDR3 sequence is CASSSGTMLKETQYF. The CDR3 DNA reads TGTGCCAGCAGTTCCGGGACTATGTTGAAAGAGACCCAGTACTTC.